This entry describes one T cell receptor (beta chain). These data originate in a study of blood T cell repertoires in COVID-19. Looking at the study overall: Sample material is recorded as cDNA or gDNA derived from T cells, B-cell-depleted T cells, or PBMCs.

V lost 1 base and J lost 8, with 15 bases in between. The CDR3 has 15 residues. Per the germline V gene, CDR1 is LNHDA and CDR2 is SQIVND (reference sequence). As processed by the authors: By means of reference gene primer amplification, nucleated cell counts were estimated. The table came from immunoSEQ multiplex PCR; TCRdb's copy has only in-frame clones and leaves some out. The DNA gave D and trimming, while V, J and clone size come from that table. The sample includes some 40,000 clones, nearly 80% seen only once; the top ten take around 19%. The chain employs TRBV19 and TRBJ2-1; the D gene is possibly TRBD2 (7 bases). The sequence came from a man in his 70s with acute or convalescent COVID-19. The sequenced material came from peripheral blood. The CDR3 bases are TGTGCCAGTAGTATAGTGGGGGGGGCGGTAGATGAGCAGTTCTTC. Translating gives CASSIVGGAVDEQFF.